This T cell receptor beta chain is drawn from a study of blood T cell repertoires in COVID-19. Profiled with immunoSEQ multiplex PCR; TCRdb holds only in-frame clones, not every one. Found here are approximately 280,000 clones, roughly nine tenths of them singletons; the top ten hold approximately 5.7%. Those who participated ranged in age from about 18 to 89 years and resided in 20 to 30 US areas. Germline V gene lookup returns CDR1 SGHRS and CDR2 YFSETQ. This CDR3 spans 14 amino acids. V lost 2 bases to trimming and J lost 0 bases, with 5 bases between them. The V call is TRBV5-1, the J call TRBJ1-4; D is possibly TRBD1 (5 bases). This TCR derives from a woman between 40 and 55 years old who had recovered from COVID-19. The sample comprised PBMCs or T cells enriched from blood (not recorded which). CDR3 in DNA: TGCGCCAGCAGCTTCAGGGCAACTAATGAAAAACTGTTTTTT. Amino acid sequence: CASSFRATNEKLFF.